This T cell receptor beta chain was recovered during a study of Graves' ophthalmopathy and Graves' hyperthyroidism. This clonotype was counted ten times or more. Certain patients were not enrolled. These were patients with other autoimmune diseases, uncontrolled infections, pregnancy or lactation. The germline gives CDR1 SGHTA, CDR2 FQGNSA. CDR3 length: 16 residues. The germline V and J ends were trimmed by 5 bases and 4 bases, with 20 bases remaining between them. Beta-chain TCR CDR3 regions were amplified from RNA transcripts. Second-round multiplex PCR came after a first-round RT-PCR that employed HTBI primers. TCRdb reanalysed the multiplex PCR reads using MiXCR and keeps one entry per CDR3 protein. Of over a million distinct CDR3 sequences in the sample, roughly 35% were seen once.

The sequence derives from an adult man with Graves' hyperthyroidism. The sample was peripheral blood or thyroid tissue (not recorded which). The chain is built from TRBV7-2 and TRBJ2-5, with D perhaps assigned TRBD1 or TRBD2 (5 bases each). The CDR3 here is CASSQDGAQGRETQYF. CDR3 coding DNA: TGTGCCAGCAGCCAAGACGGGGCCCAGGGTCGAGAGACCCAGTACTTC.